This T cell receptor (beta chain) came from a study of Ad26.COV2.S vaccination and SARS-CoV-2 variants. The treatment is: about 20 received Ad26.COV2.S at low or high dose, single or two shots; roughly five received placebo; per-sample allocation not given. Sampling was done on day 63 after the first vaccine or placebo injection. Germline V lookup: CDR1 MNHNS, CDR2 SASEGT. With V trimmed by 3 bases and J by 7 bases, 11 bases remained unmatched. This CDR3 spans 16 amino acids. TCRdb's table, derived via immunoSEQ multiplex PCR, lists solely in-frame clones and lacks some. Among a few hundred thousand clones, more than 75% were seen once, and the ten largest hold 3.4%.

Specimen: peripheral blood, collected in a trial of Ad26.COV2.S vaccine versus placebo. The chain uses TRBV6-1 and TRBJ2-1; 8 nucleotides match TRBD2. This clonotype was obtained from a person aged 18-60 years who received the Ad26.COV2.S COVID-19 vaccine or a placebo. The CDR3 loop is CASSDPGRGWMNEQFF. In DNA form, the CDR3 reads TGTGCCAGCAGTGATCCCGGGAGGGGGTGGATGAATGAGCAGTTCTTC.